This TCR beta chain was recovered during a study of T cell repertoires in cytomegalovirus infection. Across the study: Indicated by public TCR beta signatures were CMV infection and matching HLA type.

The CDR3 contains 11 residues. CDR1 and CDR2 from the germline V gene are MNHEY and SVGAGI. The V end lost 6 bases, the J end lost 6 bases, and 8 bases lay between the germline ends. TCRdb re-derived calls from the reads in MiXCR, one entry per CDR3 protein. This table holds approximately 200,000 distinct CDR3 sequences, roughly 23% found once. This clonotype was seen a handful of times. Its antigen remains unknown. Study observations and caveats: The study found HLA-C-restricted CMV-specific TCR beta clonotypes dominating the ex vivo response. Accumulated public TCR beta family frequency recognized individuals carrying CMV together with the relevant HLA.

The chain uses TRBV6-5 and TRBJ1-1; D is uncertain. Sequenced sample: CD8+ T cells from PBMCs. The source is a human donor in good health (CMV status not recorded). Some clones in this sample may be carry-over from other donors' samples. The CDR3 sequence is CASRSGAEAFF. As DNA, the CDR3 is TGTGCCAGCAGGTCCGGGGCTGAAGCTTTCTTT.